The 18 T cell receptor beta chains given below trace back to one sample, sequenced in a study of preoperative IRX-2 immunotherapy in early breast cancer. Generated by immunoSEQ multiplex PCR, the TCRdb table keeps only in-frame clones and is missing some. Of 30,000 to 45,000 clones in the sample, roughly 82% were seen once. The treatment is: preoperative locoregional IRX-2 cytokine immunotherapy. The sequencing here drew on lymph node tissue, taken after IRX-2 immunotherapy. These TCRs come from a human donor with breast cancer.

Details on this clone: A read error may account for a junction end that differs from germline. V usage is TRBV19 and J usage is TRBJ1-5, with TRBD1 matching 12 bases. The germline V gene encodes CDR1 LNHDA and CDR2 SQIVND (reference sequence). The CDR3 runs 14 residues. The CDR3 nucleotides read TGTGCCAGTGGCGGGACAGGGGGCAACCAGCCCCAGCATTTT. Protein product: CASGGTGGNQPQHF.

The chain is built from TRBV11-1 and TRBJ2-1; D might be TRBD2 (6 bases). Germline-derived CDR1 and CDR2 are SGHAT and FQDESV (reference sequence). Between the trimmed V and J ends, which lost 4 bases and 5 bases, there was a span of 18 bases. This CDR3 has 16 amino acids. CDR3 in amino acids: CASSSRMSGRNNEQFF. In DNA, the CDR3 is TGTGCCAGCAGCTCCCGAATGTCCGGGAGAAACAATGAGCAGTTCTTC.

The CDR3 DNA follows: TGTGCCAGCAGTTGGGACGAAACGAACACTGAAGCTTTCTTT. Translated: CASSWDETNTEAFF. This chain uses TRBV28 with TRBJ1-1; TRBD1 might be the D (5 bases). The CDR3 totals 14 residues. Germline lookup yields CDR1 MDHEN and CDR2 SYDVKM. V lost 4 bases and J 1 base, leaving 10 bases between the germline ends.

This chain links TRBV11-3 with TRBJ1-1; 7 nucleotides agree with TRBD1. This CDR3 has 15 residues. Trimming removed 4 bases from V and 10 bases from J; junction bases left unmatched: 15. In germline, CDR1 is SGHNT, CDR2 YENEEA. The CDR3 sequence: CASSYLLGGPASAFF. The CDR3 DNA sequence: TGTGCCAGCAGCTATCTATTAGGGGGCCCAGCCTCAGCTTTCTTT.

The chain joins TRBV14 to TRBJ2-1, with TRBD2 matching over 11 bases. Losses at the gene ends were 6 bases for V and 3 bases for J; bases not matched to a gene: 4. The CDR3 loop spans 15 amino acids. Germline assignment: CDR1 SGHDN and CDR2 FVKESK. CDR3 in amino acids: CASSRLAGIYNEQFF. CDR3 bases: TGTGCCAGCAGTCGACTAGCGGGGATCTACAATGAGCAGTTCTTC.

This clone appeared a single time. This CDR3 reads CASSLTGGNYGYTF. CDR3 coding DNA: TGTGCCAGCAGTTTGACAGGGGGGAACTATGGCTACACCTTC. This rearrangement joins TRBV28 to TRBJ1-2; 9 positions match TRBD1. The trim removed 3 bases at V and 2 bases at J, leaving 1 base unmatched. The germline gives CDR1 MDHEN, CDR2 SYDVKM. There are 14 residues in the CDR3.

The DNA for the CDR3 is TGTGCCAGCAGCCACCCTAAGAACACTGAAGCTTTCTTT. It codes for CASSHPKNTEAFF. This sequence joins TRBV7-1 and TRBJ1-1, with D hard to call. TRBV7-1 qualifies as an ORF whose function is uncertain. V lost 5 bases, J lost 1 base, and 8 bases lay in between. The CDR3 consists of 13 residues.

The genes are TRBV11-3 and TRBJ2-2, with D uncertain. The V gene lost 3 bases and the J gene lost 5 bases, with 13 bases spanning the gap. This CDR3 is built from 15 residues. Germline V gives CDR1 SGHNT, CDR2 YENEEA. The CDR3 DNA reads TGTGCCAGCAGCTTGAGGCGGCTGATGACCGGGGAGCTGTTTTTT. Its translation is CASSLRRLMTGELFF.

This rearrangement joins TRBV6-8 to TRBJ2-1, with 7 bases aligning to TRBD1. Germline assignment: CDR1 MNHGY and CDR2 SAAAGT. V gave up 7 bases and J gave up 5 bases; unmatched junction bases: 11. CDR3 size: 15 residues. CDR3 DNA: TGTGCCAGCATGCACCGAGGACAGGTCCACAATGAGCAGTTCTTC. Its translation is CASMHRGQVHNEQFF.

V usage is TRBV7-6 and J usage is TRBJ2-2; D is unclear. The CDR3 is made up of 16 amino acids. Trimming took 3 bases from V and 0 from J, leaving 11 bases between them. Germline-derived CDR1 and CDR2 are SGHVS and FNYEAQ. In DNA form, the CDR3 reads TGTGCCAGCAGCTTGGCCGCTGGAGCGAACACCGGGGAGCTGTTTTTT. This sequence encodes CASSLAAGANTGELFF.

The rearrangement uses TRBV19 and TRBJ2-1, with TRBD1 matching 10 bases. The CDR3 totals 17 residues. V shed 2 bases and J 5 bases; nucleotides not matched to a gene: 9. Looked up from germline, CDR1 is LNHDA and CDR2 is SQIVND (reference sequence). CDR3: CASSIMRRQGANNEQFF. The DNA of the CDR3 is TGTGCCAGTAGTATAATGCGCCGACAGGGGGCAAACAATGAGCAGTTCTTC.

The V call is TRBV11-3, the J call TRBJ1-3, with D hard to call. Germline loops: CDR1 SGHNT, CDR2 YENEEA. Trimming pared 5 bases from V and 4 bases from J, leaving 15 bases between. This CDR3 has 15 amino acids. CDR3 bases: TGTGCCAGCAGCCCCAACCCGGGGTTGGGAAACACCATATATTTT. Translated: CASSPNPGLGNTIYF.

The rearrangement links TRBV12-2 to TRBJ1-3; TRBD1 is the table's D call and was not checked against the DNA. TRBV12-2 is classified as a pseudogene. The CDR3 contains 15 residues. The CDR3 DNA sequence: TGTGCCAACCGACAGCGATCGGTTGTGGGAAACACCATATATTTT. Translating gives CANRQRSVVGNTIYF.

This clone was counted a few times. The CDR3 loop reads CASRSPDRGSSYNEQFF. The CDR3 nucleotides read TGTGCCAGCAGAAGCCCCGACCGGGGGAGCTCCTACAATGAGCAGTTCTTC. This chain links TRBV11-3 with TRBJ2-1; maybe TRBD2 (6 bases). V lost 6 bases to trimming and J lost 0 bases, with 18 bases between them. The CDR3 covers 17 residues. CDR1 SGHNT and CDR2 YENEEA come from the germline V gene.

This clone was seen only a few times. The genes are TRBV28 and TRBJ1-6; TRBD1 is a possible D gene (5 bases). The ends were cut back, 10 bases at V and 9 bases at J, with 13 bases in the middle. Germline values: CDR1 MDHEN, CDR2 SYDVKM. CDR3 length: 12 amino acids. As DNA, the CDR3 is TGTGCCATAAAGACGGGGGGTTCACCCCTCCACTTT. Residues: CAIKTGGSPLHF.

V usage is TRBV18 and J usage is TRBJ2-7, with D possibly matching TRBD1 (6 bases). CDR3 length: 14 residues. The germline CDR1 and CDR2 sequences are KGHSH and LQKENI. Trimming took off 0 bases at V and 3 bases at J, with 9 bases between the two ends. In nucleotides, the CDR3 is TGTGCCAGCTCACCACCTACAGGGAGCTACGAGCAGTACTTC. Protein: CASSPPTGSYEQYF.

This clone was seen a handful of times. The rearrangement links TRBV18 to TRBJ1-4; possible D gene TRBD1, 5 bases. Germline CDR1 is KGHSH and CDR2 is LQKENI. V gave up 0 bases and J gave up 8 bases, with 19 bases separating them. The CDR3 totals 17 residues. This chain's CDR3 is CASSPPGEPPLGEKLFF. CDR3 DNA: TGTGCCAGCTCACCACCAGGGGAGCCCCCTCTAGGCGAAAAACTGTTTTTT.

The chain recombines TRBV19 with TRBJ1-2; D might be TRBD1 (6 bases). In germline, CDR1 is LNHDA, CDR2 SQIVND (reference sequence). The CDR3 runs 15 residues. Trimming took off 7 bases at V and 4 bases at J, with 19 bases between the two ends. The CDR3 region is CASTPMTGLPYGYTF. CDR3 coding DNA: TGTGCCAGTACTCCAATGACAGGATTACCCTATGGCTACACCTTC.